Below, one TCR beta chain is given with its context. These data are taken from a study of blood T cell repertoires in COVID-19. In the study overall: Specimens from acute and convalescent COVID-19 originated in the United States, Italy and Spain. The cDNA or gDNA used as material had been derived from T cells, B-cell-depleted T cells, or PBMCs.

Original methodology: Scientists estimated how many nucleated cells there were by amplifying reference gene primers. Produced via immunoSEQ multiplex PCR; TCRdb's table is partial and in-frame only. Clone size and the V and J calls come from that table; the DNA yielded D and trimming. Found here are about 480,000 clones, nearly 90% of them singletons; the top ten hold roughly 0.9%. Germline V gene lookup returns CDR1 LGHNA and CDR2 YNFKEQ. The V segment lost 0 bases and the J segment 8 bases; nucleotides outside the gene matches: 8. CDR3 length: 16 residues. Sequencing was carried out using peripheral blood. The TCR comes from a man aged 18-30 years with COVID-19, enrolled during active disease. This chain joins TRBV4-2 and TRBJ2-1; 9 bases match TRBD2. The CDR3 reads CASSQDTSAGGYEQFF. The CDR3 coding sequence is TGTGCCAGCAGCCAAGATACGTCAGCGGGGGGCTATGAGCAGTTCTTC.